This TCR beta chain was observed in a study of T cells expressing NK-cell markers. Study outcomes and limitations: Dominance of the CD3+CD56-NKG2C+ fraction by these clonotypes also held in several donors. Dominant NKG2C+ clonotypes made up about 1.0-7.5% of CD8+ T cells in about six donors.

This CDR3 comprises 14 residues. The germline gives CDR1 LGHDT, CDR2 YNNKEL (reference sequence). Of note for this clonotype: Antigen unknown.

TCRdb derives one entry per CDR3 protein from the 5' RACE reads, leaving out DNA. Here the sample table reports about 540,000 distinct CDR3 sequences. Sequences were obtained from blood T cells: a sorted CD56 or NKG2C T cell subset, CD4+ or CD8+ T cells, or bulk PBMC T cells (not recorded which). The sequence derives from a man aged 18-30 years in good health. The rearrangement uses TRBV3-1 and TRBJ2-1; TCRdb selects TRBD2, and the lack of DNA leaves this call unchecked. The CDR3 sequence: CASSQDWEYNEQFF.